This TCR beta chain is from a study of Ad26.COV2.S vaccination and SARS-CoV-2 variants. Regarding the study as a whole: Vaccinees and placebo recipients showed similar non-spike TCR breadth.

TCRdb's table, derived via immunoSEQ multiplex PCR, lists solely in-frame clones and lacks some. Of around 500,000 clones in the sample, 89% were seen once. The CDR3 loop spans 16 amino acids. The germline V gene encodes CDR1 SGHDT and CDR2 YYEEEE. With 4 bases clipped from V and 2 bases from J, the junction kept 10 bases outside the gene matches. About this clone itself: The target antigen is unknown.

The treatment: around 19 received Ad26.COV2.S at low or high dose, single or two shots; five or six received placebo; per-sample allocation not given. All samples were drawn on day 63, counting from the first vaccine or placebo injection. In Boston, an adult donor aged 18-55 years took part. The specimen was peripheral blood, collected in a trial of Ad26.COV2.S vaccine versus placebo. This TCR was recovered from a person between 18 and 59 years old who received the Ad26.COV2.S COVID-19 vaccine or a placebo. The V gene is TRBV5-6, the J gene TRBJ2-3; 7 bases align to TRBD2. This CDR3 is CASSPLPAGVTDTQYF. CDR3 coding DNA: TGTGCCAGCAGCCCCCTCCCTGCGGGGGTCACAGATACGCAGTATTTT.